This T cell receptor (beta chain) was recovered during a study of cytotoxic CD8 clonotypes in ibrutinib-treated CLL (dated by TCRdb to 2020 to 2023). Some background on the complete study: The cohort included some 14 treatment-naive and eleven to twelve relapsed/refractory patients; about 18 were IGHV unmutated. Responses were partial in about 25 patients and complete in 2; after median about 68 months follow-up, about 15 stayed in remission and roughly twelve progressed. Response samples were obtained after a median of approximately twelve months of treatment, with a range of about 6 to 36 months. On average, each sample yielded approximately 250,000 productive templates and tens of thousands of productive rearrangements. Longitudinal samples were obtainable from about 30% of the roughly 90 participants in the trial. Cryopreserved peripheral blood mononuclear cells were collected before treatment, at response, and at either disease progression or sustained remission. Patients were still on ibrutinib when every remission and progressive disease sample was collected. Study-wide findings and limitations: Sampling times were not matched between sustained-remission and progressing patients, and lymph node repertoires were not studied. Public clonotypes were rare and either shrank or stayed stable during treatment, and the rise in clonality at ibrutinib response reflected expansion of private clonotypes. Baseline clonality exceeded that of age-matched healthy donors and correlated strongly with circulating CD8+ T-cell counts. At ibrutinib response clonality went up, during sustained remission it held steady, and at progression it dropped back toward baseline.

The goal of deep resolution MiSeq sequencing was a depth between 1 in 1 million and 1 in 200,000 T cells, and coverage averaged 10x per clonotype. TCR beta libraries were generated with the immunoSEQ hsTCRB Kit. The study's processing was this. The data were analyzed with ImmunoSEQ Analyzer and ImmunoSEQ Data Assistant, and V, D and J gene assignments followed IMGT definitions. Clonality was computed as one minus normalized Shannon entropy of productive rearrangement frequencies, ranging from 0 to 1. Only overrepresented clonotypes making up at least 0.05% of each patient's repertoire were included in the public clonotype analysis. About a dozen repertoires from age-matched healthy donors, obtained from immuneACCESS, served as clonality controls. This immuneACCESS table, as held by TCRdb, lists in-frame sequences with V and J called but not all clones. Of the missing ones, under half trace to an unresolved V gene in checked studies; the others have no known cause. From that table come the V and J calls and clone size; the DNA was used to work out D and trimming. This sample comprises 200,000 to 250,000 clones, 60% to 80% of them detected only once. The ten most abundant clones make up roughly 5.8% of the sample.

With regard to this clone: No antigen is known for it. The input lacks base qualities; no much larger clone sits a single base away.

This specimen's time point label, per the study, means: approximately eleven months on ibrutinib. Around 1.8 micrograms of genomic DNA were extracted from cryopreserved PBMCs for TCR beta library preparation. Longitudinal blood samples from CLL patients on ibrutinib monotherapy were analyzed using high-throughput TCR beta sequencing. The patients took part in an open-label, single-center phase 2 trial of ibrutinib monotherapy. V loses 5 bases of germline sequence and J loses 9 bases, and the interval between the two ends is 14 bases. CDR1 SGHTA and CDR2 FQGNSA are derived from the germline V gene. Taken from cysteine to phenylalanine, the CDR3 has 13 residues. Only CDR3 DNA remains: 39 bases, in frame from the first base.

The receptor chain draws on TRBV7-2 and TRBJ2-1, with no confident D gene call. The clonotype originates from a human donor with chronic lymphocytic leukemia. Sequencing was performed on PBMCs, taken after 12 months of ibrutinib treatment. The CDR3 corresponds to CASSTLGFSEQFF. The DNA sequence is TGTGCCAGCAGCACCCTCGGGTTTAGTGAGCAGTTCTTC.